The rows below give T cell receptor beta chains drawn from one sample of a study of cytomegalovirus exposure and HLA in healthy donors. TCRdb's copy holds only in-frame clones and misses some; the assay was immunoSEQ multiplex PCR. The sample gives approximately 190,000 clones, about 80% of which show up once; less than 15% is in the top ten. Input material: PBMCs. The receptors were gathered from a woman aged 25 to 39 in good health and CMV-seropositive. CDR3s include the opening cysteine and the closing phenylalanine or tryptophan. The D gene is left open where the match is weak. Size is omitted from some rows. Given values are once, few, many or a class for expanded clones.

j_call,d_call,v_call,clone_size,cdr3_nt,cdr3_aa
TRBJ2-5,TRBD2,TRBV11-2,.,TGTGCCAGCACCCGGATAGCGGGAGGTCATGAGACCCAGTACTTC,CASTRIAGGHETQYF
TRBJ2-5,TRBD2,TRBV19,.,TGTGCCAGTAGTCGTGACAGACCCGGGGGGGAGACCCAGTACTTC,CASSRDRPGGETQYF
TRBJ1-5,TRBD1,TRBV7-8,few,TGTGCCAGCAGCTTAAGGGGGCTCGGCAATCAGCCCCAGCATTTT,CASSLRGLGNQPQHF
TRBJ2-3,TRBD2,TRBV10-1,.,TGCGCCAGCGGGAGGGCCGGCACAGATACGCAGTATTTT,CASGRAGTDTQYF
TRBJ2-7,.,TRBV7-9,few,TGTGCCAGCAGCCCCCGGGATTTTCCCTACGAGCAGTACTTC,CASSPRDFPYEQYF
TRBJ2-1,.,TRBV9,.,TGTGCCAGCAGCCTTGAGGTAGCGACCCACAATGAGCAGTTCTTC,CASSLEVATHNEQFF
TRBJ1-2,.,TRBV6-1,.,TGTGCCAGCAGTGAATCTGGACAGACTGGTGGCTACACCTTC,CASSESGQTGGYTF
TRBJ2-4,TRBD1,TRBV9,.,TGTGCCACCGGGAACCGGGACAGGGCTAAAAACATTCAGTACTTC,CATGNRDRAKNIQYF
TRBJ2-4,.,TRBV18,.,TGTGCCAGCTCACCACTTCCAGGGTCGGCCAAAAACATTCAGTACTTC,CASSPLPGSAKNIQYF
TRBJ1-5,.,TRBV7-2,.,TGTGCCAGCAGCTTACAGGGGATCAATCAGCCCCAGCATTTT,CASSLQGINQPQHF
TRBJ1-5,TRBD1,TRBV4-1,.,TGCGCCAGCAGCCAGTCCCGACAGGGTAGTCAGCCCCAGCATTTT,CASSQSRQGSQPQHF
TRBJ2-4,.,TRBV28,.,TGTGCCAGCAGTTCAACTACGATTTCGGGCATTCAGTACTTC,CASSSTTISGIQYF
TRBJ2-7,.,TRBV6-1,.,TGTGCCAGCAGTGAAGGGGTGGGGGGGGGCTATTACGAGCAGTACTTC,CASSEGVGGGYYEQYF
TRBJ2-7,.,TRBV21-1,few,TGTGCCAGCAGCCGCCGGGTTACCCCCTACGAGCAGTACTTC,CASSRRVTPYEQYF
TRBJ2-2,.,TRBV6-1,.,TGTGCCAGCAGTGAAACTCCCCACCTAGCGATTCGGAGTTCCGGGGAGCTGTTTTTT,CASSETPHLAIRSSGELFF
TRBJ1-4,TRBD1,TRBV29-1,.,TGCAGCGTTCGGGCAGGGGGGAATGAAAAACTGTTTTTT,CSVRAGGNEKLFF
TRBJ2-1,.,TRBV11-3,.,TGTGCCAGCAGCTTAGATCTCCGCGGGACGAGCTCCTACAATGAGCAGTTCTTC,CASSLDLRGTSSYNEQFF
TRBJ2-1,TRBD2,TRBV11-2,.,TGTGCCAGCAGCTTAGATCCCGGGACTAGCCATAATGAGCAGTTCTTC,CASSLDPGTSHNEQFF
TRBJ2-7,TRBD2,TRBV6-5,.,TGTGCCAGCAGTTCGAGGGGACTAGCGGCCTACGAGCAGTACTTC,CASSSRGLAAYEQYF
TRBJ1-2,TRBD1,TRBV6-1,.,TGTGCCAGCACCTGGGGACAGAACTATGGCTACACCTTC,CASTWGQNYGYTF
TRBJ2-7,TRBD1,TRBV9,.,TGTGCCAGCAGCAAGTCGGGACAGAACTACGAGCAGTACTTC,CASSKSGQNYEQYF
TRBJ1-1,.,TRBV7-2,.,TGTGCCAGCAGCTTTTCAGGGGTGAACACTGAAGCTTTCTTT,CASSFSGVNTEAFF
TRBJ1-3,TRBD1,TRBV28,.,TGTGCCAGCAGTTTCGGACAGGGTGGCTCTGGAAACACCATATATTTT,CASSFGQGGSGNTIYF
TRBJ1-2,.,TRBV2,.,TGTGCCAGCACCCTAGGGGGGGCTACAGGGAGAACGGGCTACACCTTC,CASTLGGATGRTGYTF
TRBJ2-7,TRBD1,TRBV4-1,.,TGCGCCAGCAGCCCTTGGACAGGGATCGTCTTCGAGCAGTACTTC,CASSPWTGIVFEQYF
TRBJ1-5,.,TRBV19,once,TGTGCCAGTAGTATAATCCACAAACTACAGGGAACGGGTCAGCCCCAGCATTTT,CASSIIHKLQGTGQPQHF
TRBJ2-7,.,TRBV28,.,TGTGCCAGCAGAAGGGACAGGGCCCTTCTTGGCGGGAGGTCCCTCTACGAGCAGTACTTC,CASRRDRALLGGRSLYEQYF
TRBJ2-5,TRBD2,TRBV5-1,.,TGCGCCAGCAGCTCTTTCGGACTAGCGGGACAAGAGACCCAGTACTTC,CASSSFGLAGQETQYF